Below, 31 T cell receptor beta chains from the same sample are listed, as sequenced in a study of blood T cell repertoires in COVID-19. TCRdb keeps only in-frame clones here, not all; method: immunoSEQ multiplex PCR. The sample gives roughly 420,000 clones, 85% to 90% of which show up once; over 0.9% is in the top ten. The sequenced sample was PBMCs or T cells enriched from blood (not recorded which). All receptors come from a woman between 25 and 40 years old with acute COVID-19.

The DNA for the CDR3 is TGTGCCACCAGTGATGCCAGGGGAACTCAGCCCCAGCATTTT. This gives the protein CATSDARGTQPQHF. V and J are TRBV24-1 and TRBJ1-5, with TRBD1 as a possible D gene (6 bases). The CDR3 extends over 14 amino acids. V was clipped by 3 bases and J by 6 bases, with 11 bases between them. From germline, CDR1 is KGHDR and CDR2 SFDVKD.

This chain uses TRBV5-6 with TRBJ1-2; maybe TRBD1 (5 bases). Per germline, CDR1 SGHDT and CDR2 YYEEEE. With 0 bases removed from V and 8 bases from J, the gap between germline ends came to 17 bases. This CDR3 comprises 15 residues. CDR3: CASSLGTTGVVGYTF. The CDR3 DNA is TGTGCCAGCAGCTTGGGCACTACGGGGGTAGTGGGCTACACCTTC.

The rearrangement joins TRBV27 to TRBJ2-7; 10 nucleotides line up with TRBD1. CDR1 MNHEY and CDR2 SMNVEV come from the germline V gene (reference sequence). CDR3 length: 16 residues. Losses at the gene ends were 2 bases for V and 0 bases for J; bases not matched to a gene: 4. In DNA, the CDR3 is TGTGCCAGCAGTTTAAGGGACAGGGGTCTCTCCTACGAGCAGTACTTC. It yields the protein CASSLRDRGLSYEQYF.

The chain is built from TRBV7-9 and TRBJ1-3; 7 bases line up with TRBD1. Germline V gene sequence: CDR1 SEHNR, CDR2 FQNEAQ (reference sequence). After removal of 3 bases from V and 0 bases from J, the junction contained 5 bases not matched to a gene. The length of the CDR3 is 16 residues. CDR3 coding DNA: TGTGCCAGCAGCTTCGGACAGGCGAGCTCTGGAAACACCATATATTTT. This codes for CASSFGQASSGNTIYF. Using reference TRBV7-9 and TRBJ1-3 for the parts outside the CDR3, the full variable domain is DTGVSQNPRHKITKRGQNVTFRCDPISEHNRLYWYRQTLGQGPEFLTYFQNEAQLEKSRLLSDRFSAERPKGSFSTLEIQRTEQGDSAMYLCASSFGQASSGNTIYFGEGSWLTVV.

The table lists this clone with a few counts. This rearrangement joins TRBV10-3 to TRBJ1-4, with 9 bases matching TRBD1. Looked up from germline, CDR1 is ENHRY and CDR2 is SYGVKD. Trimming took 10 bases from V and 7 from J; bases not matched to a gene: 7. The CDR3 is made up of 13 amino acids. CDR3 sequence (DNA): TGTGCCACGAACAGGGGGCAAGGTGAAAAACTGTTTTTT. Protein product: CATNRGQGEKLFF.

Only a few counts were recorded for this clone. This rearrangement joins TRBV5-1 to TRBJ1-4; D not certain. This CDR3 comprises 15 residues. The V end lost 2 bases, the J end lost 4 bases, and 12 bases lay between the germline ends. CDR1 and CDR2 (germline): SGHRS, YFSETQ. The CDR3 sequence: CASSFLRANNEKLFF. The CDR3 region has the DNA TGCGCCAGCAGCTTCCTGCGGGCAAATAATGAAAAACTGTTTTTT.

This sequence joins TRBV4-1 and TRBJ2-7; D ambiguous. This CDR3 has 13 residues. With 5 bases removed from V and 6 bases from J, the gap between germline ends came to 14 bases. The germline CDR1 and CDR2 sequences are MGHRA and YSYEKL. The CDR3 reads CASSEQVRSEQYF. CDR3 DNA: TGCGCCAGCAGCGAACAAGTGAGGAGCGAGCAGTACTTC.

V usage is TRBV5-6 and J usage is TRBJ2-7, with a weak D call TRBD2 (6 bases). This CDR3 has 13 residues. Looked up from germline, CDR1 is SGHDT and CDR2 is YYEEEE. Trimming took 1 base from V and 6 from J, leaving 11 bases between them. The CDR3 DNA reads TGTGCCAGCAGCTTGACGGGAGCCTCCGAGCAGTACTTC. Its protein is CASSLTGASEQYF. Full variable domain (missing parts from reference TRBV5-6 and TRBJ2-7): DAGVTQSPTHLIKTRGQQVTLRCSPKSGHDTVSWYQQALGQGPQFIFQYYEEEERQRGNFPDRFSGHQFPNYSSELNVNALLLGDSALYLCASSLTGASEQYFGPGTRLTVT.

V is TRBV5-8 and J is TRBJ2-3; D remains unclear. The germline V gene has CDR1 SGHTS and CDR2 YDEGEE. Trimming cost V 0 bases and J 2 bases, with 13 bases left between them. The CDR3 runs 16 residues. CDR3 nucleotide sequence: TGTGCCAGCAGCTTGGCCGGCAGGCTTTACACAGATACGCAGTATTTT. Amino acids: CASSLAGRLYTDTQYF.

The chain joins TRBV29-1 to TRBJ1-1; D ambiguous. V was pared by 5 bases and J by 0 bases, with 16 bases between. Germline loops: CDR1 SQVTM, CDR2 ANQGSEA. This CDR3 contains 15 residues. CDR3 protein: CSVRRRLDLNTEAFF. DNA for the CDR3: TGCAGCGTTCGAAGACGGCTGGACTTGAACACTGAAGCTTTCTTT.

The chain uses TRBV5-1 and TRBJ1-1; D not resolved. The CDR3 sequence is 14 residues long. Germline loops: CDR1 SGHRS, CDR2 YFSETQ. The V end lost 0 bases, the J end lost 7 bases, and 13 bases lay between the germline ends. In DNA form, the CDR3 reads TGCGCCAGCAGCTTGGATCCAGGCTCGAATGAAGCTTTCTTT. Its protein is CASSLDPGSNEAFF.

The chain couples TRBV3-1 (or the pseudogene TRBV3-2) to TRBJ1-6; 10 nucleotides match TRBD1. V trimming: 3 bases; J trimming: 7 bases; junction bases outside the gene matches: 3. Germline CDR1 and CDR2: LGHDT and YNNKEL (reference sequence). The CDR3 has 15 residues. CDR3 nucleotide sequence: TGTGCCAGCAGCCAGGTGGGACAGGGGAATTCACCCCTCCACTTT. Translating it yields CASSQVGQGNSPLHF.

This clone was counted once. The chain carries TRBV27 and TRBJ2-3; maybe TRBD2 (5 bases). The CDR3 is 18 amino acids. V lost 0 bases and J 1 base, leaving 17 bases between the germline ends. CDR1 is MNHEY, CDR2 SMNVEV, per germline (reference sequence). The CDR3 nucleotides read TGTGCCAGCAGTTTATCCCATCGGCCCTCCGGGGGCACAGATACGCAGTATTTT. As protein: CASSLSHRPSGGTDTQYF.

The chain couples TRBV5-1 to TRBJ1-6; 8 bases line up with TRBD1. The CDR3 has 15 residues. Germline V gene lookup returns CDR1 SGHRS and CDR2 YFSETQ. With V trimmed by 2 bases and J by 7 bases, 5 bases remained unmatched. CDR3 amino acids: CASSFDWTGNSPLHF. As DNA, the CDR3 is TGCGCCAGCAGCTTTGATTGGACAGGGAATTCACCCCTCCACTTT. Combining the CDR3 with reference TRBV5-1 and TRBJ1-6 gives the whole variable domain KAGVTQTPRYLIKTRGQQVTLSCSPISGHRSVSWYQQTPGQGLQFLFEYFSETQRNKGNFPGRFSGRQFSNSRSEMNVSTLELGDSALYLCASSFDWTGNSPLHFGNGTRLTVT.

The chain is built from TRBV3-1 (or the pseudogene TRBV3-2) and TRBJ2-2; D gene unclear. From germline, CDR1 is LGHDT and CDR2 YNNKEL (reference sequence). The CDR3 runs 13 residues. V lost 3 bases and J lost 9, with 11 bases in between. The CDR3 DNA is TGTGCCAGCAGCCATGGCACCCTCTGGGAGCTGTTTTTT. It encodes CASSHGTLWELFF.

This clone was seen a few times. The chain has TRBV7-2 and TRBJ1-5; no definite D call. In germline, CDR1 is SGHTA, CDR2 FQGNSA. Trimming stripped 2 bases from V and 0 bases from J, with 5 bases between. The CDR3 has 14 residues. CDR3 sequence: CASSLRASNQPQHF. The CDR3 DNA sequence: TGTGCCAGCAGCTTAAGAGCTAGCAATCAGCCCCAGCATTTT.

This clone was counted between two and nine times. CDR3 nucleotide sequence: TGTGCCAGCTCTCCCGGGTTTTCTTCTAACTATGGCTACACCTTC. It translates to CASSPGFSSNYGYTF. The chain is built from TRBV2 and TRBJ1-2; D ambiguous. Looked up from germline, CDR1 is SNHLY and CDR2 is FYNNEI. This CDR3 spans 15 amino acids. V lost 8 bases and J 0 bases, leaving 16 bases between the germline ends.

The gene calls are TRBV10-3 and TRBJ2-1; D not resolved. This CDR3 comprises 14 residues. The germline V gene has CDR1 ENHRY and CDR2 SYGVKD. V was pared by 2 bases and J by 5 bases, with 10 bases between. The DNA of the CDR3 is TGTGCCATCAGTGAGGGCCCCCTTAACAATGAGCAGTTCTTC. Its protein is CAISEGPLNNEQFF.

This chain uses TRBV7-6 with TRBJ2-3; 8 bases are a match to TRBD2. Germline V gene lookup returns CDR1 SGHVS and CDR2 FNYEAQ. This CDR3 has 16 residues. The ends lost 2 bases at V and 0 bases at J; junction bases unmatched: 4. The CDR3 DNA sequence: TGTGCCAGCAGCTTATGGCGGGGGGCTAGCACAGATACGCAGTATTTT. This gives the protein CASSLWRGASTDTQYF.

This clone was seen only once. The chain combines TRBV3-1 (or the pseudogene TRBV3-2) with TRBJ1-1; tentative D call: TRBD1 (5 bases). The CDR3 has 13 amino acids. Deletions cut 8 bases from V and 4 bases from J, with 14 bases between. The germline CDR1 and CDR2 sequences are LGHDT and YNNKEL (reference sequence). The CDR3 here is CASSLGEGTEAFF. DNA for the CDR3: TGTGCCAGCTCCTTGGGGGAGGGCACTGAAGCTTTCTTT.

CDR3 amino acids: CASSPGEKLFF. The CDR3 DNA is TGTGCCAGCAGCCCAGGGGAAAAACTGTTTTTT. The chain links TRBV7-2 to TRBJ1-4, with D possibly TRBD1 on 5 matching bases. Trimming pared 5 bases from V and 8 bases from J, leaving 6 bases between. Germline CDR1 is SGHTA and CDR2 is FQGNSA. CDR3 length: 11 residues.

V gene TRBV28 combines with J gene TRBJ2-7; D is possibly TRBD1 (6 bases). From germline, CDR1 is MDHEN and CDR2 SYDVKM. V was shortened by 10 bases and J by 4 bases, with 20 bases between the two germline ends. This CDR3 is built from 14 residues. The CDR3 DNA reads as TGTGCCACCCAACCTCCAGGACAGCGATACGAGCAGTACTTC. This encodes CATQPPGQRYEQYF.

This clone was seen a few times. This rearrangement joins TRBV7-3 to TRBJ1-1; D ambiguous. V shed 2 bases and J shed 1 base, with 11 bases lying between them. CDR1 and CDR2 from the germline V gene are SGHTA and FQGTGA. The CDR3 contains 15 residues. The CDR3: CASSLGSPGNTEAFF. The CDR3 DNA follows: TGTGCCAGCAGCTTAGGCTCCCCGGGGAACACTGAAGCTTTCTTT.

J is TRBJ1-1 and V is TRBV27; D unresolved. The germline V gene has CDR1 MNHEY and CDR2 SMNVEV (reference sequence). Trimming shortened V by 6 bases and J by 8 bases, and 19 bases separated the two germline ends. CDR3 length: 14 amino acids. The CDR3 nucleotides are TGTGCCAGCAGCCTACATCAGACAAAGCCCGAAGCTTTCTTT. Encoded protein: CASSLHQTKPEAFF.

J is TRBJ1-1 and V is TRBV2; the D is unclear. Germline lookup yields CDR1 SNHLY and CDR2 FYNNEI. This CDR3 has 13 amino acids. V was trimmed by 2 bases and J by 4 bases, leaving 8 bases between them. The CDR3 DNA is TGTGCCAGCAGTGAACCATACTTCACTGAAGCTTTCTTT. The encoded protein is CASSEPYFTEAFF.

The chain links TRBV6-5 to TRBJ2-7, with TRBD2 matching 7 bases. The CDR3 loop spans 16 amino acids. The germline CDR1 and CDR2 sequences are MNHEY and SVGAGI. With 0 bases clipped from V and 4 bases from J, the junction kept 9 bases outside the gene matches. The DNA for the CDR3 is TGTGCCAGCAGTTACTCGAGCTCGCCGGGGGGTTACGAGCAGTACTTC. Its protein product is CASSYSSSPGGYEQYF.

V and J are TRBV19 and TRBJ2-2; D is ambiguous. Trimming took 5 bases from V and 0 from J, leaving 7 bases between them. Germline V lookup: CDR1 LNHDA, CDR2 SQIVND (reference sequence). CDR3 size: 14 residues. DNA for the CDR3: TGTGCCAGTAGTTTGGAGACGAACACCGGGGAGCTGTTTTTT. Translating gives CASSLETNTGELFF.

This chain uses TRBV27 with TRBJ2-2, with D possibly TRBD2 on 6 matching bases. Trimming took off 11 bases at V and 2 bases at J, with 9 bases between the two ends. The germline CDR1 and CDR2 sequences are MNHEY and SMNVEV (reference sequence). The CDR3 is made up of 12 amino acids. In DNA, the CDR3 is TGTGCCGCGGGACGTAACACCGGGGAGCTGTTTTTT. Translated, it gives CAAGRNTGELFF.

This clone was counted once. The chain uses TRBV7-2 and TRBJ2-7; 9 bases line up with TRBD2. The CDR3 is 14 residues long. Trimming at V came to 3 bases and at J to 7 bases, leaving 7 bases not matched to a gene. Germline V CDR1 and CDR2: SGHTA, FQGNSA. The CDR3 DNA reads TGTGCCAGCAGCTTCTTACTAGCGGGTGGGGAGCAGTACTTC. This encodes CASSFLLAGGEQYF.

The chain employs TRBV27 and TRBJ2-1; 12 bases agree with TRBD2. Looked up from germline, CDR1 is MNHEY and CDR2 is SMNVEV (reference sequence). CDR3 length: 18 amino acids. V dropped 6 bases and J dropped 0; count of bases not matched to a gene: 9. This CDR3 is CASRTLAGGPSSYNEQFF. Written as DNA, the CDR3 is TGTGCCAGCAGGACACTAGCGGGGGGACCCAGCTCCTACAATGAGCAGTTCTTC.

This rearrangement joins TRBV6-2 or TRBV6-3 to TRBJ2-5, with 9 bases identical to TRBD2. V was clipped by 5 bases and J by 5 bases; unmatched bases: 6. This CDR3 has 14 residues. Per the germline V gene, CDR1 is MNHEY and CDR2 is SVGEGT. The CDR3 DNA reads TGTGCCAGCAGTAGGGGACTAGCCCGGGAGACCCAGTACTTC. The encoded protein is CASSRGLARETQYF.